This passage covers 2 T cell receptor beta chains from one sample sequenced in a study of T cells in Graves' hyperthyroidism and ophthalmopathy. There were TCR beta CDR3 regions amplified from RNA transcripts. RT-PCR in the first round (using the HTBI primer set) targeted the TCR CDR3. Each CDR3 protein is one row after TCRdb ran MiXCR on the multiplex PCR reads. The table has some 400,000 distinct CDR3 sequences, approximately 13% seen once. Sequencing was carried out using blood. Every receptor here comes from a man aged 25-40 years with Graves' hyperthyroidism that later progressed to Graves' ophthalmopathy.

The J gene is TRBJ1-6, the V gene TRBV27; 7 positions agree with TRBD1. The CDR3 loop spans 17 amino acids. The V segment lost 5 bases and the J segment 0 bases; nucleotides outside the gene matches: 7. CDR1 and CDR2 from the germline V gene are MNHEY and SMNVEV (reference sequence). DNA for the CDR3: TGTGCCAGCAGTGCCGGGACAGCGAGCTCCTATAATTCACCCCTCCACTTT. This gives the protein CASSAGTASSYNSPLHF.

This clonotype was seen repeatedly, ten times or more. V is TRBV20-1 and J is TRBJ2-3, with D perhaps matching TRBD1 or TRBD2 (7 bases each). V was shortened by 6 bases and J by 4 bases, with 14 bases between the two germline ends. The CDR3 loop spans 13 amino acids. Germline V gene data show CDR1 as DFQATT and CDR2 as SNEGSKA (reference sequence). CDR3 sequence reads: CSAPRGGPDTQYF. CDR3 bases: TGCAGTGCGCCCAGGGGGGGTCCAGATACGCAGTATTTT.